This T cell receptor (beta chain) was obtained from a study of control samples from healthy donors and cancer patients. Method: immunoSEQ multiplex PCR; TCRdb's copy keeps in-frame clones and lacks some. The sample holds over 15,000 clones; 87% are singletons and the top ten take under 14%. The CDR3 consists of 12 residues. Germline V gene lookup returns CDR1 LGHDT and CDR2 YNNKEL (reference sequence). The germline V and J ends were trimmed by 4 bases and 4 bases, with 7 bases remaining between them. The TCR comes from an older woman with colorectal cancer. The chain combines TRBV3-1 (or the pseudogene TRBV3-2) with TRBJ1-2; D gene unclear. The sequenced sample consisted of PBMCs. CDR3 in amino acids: CASSLPAYGYTF. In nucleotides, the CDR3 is TGTGCCAGCAGCCTCCCAGCCTATGGCTACACCTTC.